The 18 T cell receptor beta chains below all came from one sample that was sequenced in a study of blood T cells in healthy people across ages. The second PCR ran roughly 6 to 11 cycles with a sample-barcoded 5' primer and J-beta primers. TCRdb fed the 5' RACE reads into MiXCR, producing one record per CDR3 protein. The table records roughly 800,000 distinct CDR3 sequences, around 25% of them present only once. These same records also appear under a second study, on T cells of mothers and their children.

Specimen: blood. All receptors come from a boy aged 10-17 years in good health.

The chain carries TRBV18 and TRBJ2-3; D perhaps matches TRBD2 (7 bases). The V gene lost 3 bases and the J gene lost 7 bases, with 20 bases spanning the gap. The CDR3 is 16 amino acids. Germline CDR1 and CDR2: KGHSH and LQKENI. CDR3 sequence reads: CASSPVYGGPEHTQYF. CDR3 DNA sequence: TGTGCCAGCTCACCTGTGTACGGGGGGCCAGAACATACGCAGTATTTT.

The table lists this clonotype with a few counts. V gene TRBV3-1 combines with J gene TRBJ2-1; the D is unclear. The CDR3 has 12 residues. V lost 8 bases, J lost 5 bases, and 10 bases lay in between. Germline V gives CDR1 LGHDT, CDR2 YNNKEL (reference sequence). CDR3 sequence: CASGFVNNEQFF. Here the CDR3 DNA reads TGTGCCAGCGGATTCGTAAACAATGAGCAGTTCTTC.

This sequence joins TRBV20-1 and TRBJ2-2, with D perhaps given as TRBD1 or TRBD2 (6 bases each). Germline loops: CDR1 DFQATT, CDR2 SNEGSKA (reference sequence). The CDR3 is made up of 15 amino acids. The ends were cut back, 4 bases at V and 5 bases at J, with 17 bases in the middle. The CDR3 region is CSAKRKGGLTGELFF. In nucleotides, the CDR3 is TGCAGTGCTAAAAGGAAGGGGGGACTTACCGGGGAGCTGTTTTTT.

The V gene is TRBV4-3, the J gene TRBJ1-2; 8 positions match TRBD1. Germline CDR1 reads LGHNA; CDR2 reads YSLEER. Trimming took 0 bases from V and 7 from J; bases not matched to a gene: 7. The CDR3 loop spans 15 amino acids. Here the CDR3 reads CASSQDTGQAPGYTF. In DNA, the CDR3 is TGCGCCAGCAGCCAAGATACGGGACAGGCTCCTGGCTACACCTTC.

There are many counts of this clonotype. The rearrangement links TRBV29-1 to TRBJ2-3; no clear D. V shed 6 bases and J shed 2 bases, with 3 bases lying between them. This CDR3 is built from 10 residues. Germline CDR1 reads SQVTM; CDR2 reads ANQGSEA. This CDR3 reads CSVLTDTQYF. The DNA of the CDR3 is TGCAGCGTGCTCACAGATACGCAGTATTTT.

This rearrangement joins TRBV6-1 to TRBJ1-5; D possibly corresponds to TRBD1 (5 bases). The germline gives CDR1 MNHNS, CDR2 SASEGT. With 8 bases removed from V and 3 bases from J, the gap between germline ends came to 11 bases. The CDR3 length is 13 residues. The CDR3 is CASLSRVNQPQHF. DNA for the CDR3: TGTGCCAGCCTTAGCAGGGTCAATCAGCCCCAGCATTTT.

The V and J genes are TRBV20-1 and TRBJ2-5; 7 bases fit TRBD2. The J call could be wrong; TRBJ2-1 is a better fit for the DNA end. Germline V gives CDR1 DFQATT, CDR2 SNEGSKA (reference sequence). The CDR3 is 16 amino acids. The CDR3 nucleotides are TGCAGTGCTAGAGGGGGGGATCGGGGGGTCCGCAATGAGCAGTTCTTC. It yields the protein CSARGGDRGVRNEQFF.

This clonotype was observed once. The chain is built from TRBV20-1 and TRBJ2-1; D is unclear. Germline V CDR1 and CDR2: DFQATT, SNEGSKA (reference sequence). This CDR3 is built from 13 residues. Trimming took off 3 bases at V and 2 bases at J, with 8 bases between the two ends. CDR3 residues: CSASSGAYNEQFF. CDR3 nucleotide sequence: TGCAGTGCTAGCAGTGGCGCCTACAATGAGCAGTTCTTC.

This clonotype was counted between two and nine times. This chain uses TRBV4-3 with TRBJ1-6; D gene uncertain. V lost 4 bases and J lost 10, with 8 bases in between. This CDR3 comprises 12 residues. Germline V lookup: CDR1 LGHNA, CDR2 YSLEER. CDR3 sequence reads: CASSPGFSPLHF. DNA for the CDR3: TGCGCCAGCAGCCCGGGATTCTCACCCCTCCACTTT.

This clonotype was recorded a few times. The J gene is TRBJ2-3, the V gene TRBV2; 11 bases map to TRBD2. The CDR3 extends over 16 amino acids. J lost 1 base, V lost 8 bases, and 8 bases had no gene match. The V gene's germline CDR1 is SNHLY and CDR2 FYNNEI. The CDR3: CASYSGRAYGTDTQYF. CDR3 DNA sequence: TGTGCCAGCTATAGCGGGAGGGCCTACGGCACAGATACGCAGTATTTT.

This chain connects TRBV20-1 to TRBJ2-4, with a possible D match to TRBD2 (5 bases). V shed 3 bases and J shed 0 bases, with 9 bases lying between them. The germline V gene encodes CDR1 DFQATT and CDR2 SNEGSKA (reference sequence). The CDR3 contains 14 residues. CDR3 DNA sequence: TGCAGTGCTAGTCGAGGGTCAGCCAAAAACATTCAGTACTTC. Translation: CSASRGSAKNIQYF.

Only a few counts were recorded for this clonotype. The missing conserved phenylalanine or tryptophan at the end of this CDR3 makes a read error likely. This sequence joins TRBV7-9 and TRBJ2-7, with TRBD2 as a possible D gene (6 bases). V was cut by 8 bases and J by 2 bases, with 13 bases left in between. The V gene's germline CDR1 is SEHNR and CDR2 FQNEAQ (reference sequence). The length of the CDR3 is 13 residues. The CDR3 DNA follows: TGTGCCAGCTCCGGGACTGCTCCCTACGAGCAGTACCTC. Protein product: CASSGTAPYEQYL.

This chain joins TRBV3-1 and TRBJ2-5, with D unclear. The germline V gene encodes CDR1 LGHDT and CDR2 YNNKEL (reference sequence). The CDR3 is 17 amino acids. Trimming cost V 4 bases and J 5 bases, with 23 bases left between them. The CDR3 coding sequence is TGTGCCAGCAGCCCCCTTTCGGGCCTACACACGGTTGAGACCCAGTACTTC. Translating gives CASSPLSGLHTVETQYF.

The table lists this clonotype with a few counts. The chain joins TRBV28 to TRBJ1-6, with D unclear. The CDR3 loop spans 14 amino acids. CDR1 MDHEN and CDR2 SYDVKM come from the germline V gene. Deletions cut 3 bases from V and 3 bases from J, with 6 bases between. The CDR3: CASSFDNYNSPLHF. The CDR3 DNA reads TGTGCCAGCAGTTTCGACAACTATAATTCACCCCTCCACTTT.

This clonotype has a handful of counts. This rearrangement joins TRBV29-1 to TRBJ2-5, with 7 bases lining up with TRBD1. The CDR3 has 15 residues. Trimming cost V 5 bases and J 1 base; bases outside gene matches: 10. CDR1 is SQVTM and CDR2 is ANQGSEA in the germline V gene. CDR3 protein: CSVFGQATLQETQYF. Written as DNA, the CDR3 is TGCAGCGTTTTTGGACAGGCAACCCTCCAAGAGACCCAGTACTTC.

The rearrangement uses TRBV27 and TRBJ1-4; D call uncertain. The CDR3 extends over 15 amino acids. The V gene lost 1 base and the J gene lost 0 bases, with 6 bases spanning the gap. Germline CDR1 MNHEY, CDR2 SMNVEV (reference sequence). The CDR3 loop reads CASSLLGSTNEKLFF. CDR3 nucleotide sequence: TGTGCCAGCAGTTTATTAGGATCAACTAATGAAAAACTGTTTTTT.

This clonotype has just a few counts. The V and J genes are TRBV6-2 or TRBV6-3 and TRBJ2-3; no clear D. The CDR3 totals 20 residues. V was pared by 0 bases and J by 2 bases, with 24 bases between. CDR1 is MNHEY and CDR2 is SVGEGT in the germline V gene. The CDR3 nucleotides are TGTGCCAGCAGTTACTCGAAACGCGTTAAGGAAACCAAAATCACAGATACGCAGTATTTT. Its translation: CASSYSKRVKETKITDTQYF.

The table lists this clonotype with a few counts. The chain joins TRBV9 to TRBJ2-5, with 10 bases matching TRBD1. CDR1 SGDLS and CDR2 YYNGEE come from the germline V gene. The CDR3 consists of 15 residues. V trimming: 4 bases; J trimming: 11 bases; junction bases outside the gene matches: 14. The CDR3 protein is CASSPLGTGVLEQYF. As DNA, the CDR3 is TGTGCCAGCAGCCCCTTGGGGACAGGGGTTTTGGAGCAGTACTTC.